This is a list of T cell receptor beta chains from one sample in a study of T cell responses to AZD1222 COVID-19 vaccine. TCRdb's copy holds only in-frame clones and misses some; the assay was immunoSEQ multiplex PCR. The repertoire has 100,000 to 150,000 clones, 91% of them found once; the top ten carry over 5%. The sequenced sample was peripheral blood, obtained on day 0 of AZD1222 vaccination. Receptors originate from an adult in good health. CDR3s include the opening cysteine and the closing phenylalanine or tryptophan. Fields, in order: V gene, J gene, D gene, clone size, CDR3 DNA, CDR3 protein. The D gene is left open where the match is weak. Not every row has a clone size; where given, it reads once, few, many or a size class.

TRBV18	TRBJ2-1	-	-	TGTGCCAGCTCTCAGGCAGGCAATGAGCAGTTCTTC	CASSQAGNEQFF
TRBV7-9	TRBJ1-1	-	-	TGTGCCAGCAGCTTAGTAATCGAGGCTGAAGCTTTCTTT	CASSLVIEAEAFF
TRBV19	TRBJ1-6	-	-	TGTGCCAGTAGTATTCAGGAATATAATTCACCCCTCCACTTT	CASSIQEYNSPLHF
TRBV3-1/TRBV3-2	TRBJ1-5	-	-	TGTGCCAGCAGCCAAGATTTAAATCAGCCCCAGCATTTT	CASSQDLNQPQHF
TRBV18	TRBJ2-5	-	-	TGTGCCAGCCACCCAACCCCACAAGAGACCCAGTACTTC	CASHPTPQETQYF
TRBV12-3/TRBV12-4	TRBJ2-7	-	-	TGTGCCAACTACGAGCAGTACTTC	CANYEQYF
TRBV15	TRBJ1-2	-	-	TGTGCCACCAGCAGAGATCAGGGGAACGACTATGGCTACACCTTC	CATSRDQGNDYGYTF
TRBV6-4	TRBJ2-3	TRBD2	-	TGTGCCAGCAGTCTTTCTAGCGGGAGAGCAGATACGCAGTATTTT	CASSLSSGRADTQYF
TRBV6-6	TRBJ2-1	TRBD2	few	TGTGCCAGCAGACTGGGACTAGACAATGAGCAGTTCTTC	CASRLGLDNEQFF
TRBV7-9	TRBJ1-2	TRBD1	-	TGTGCCAGCAGCGAGAGACAGGGAGTTGGCTACACCTTC	CASSERQGVGYTF
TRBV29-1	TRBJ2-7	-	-	TGCAGCGCCGGTAACTACGAGCAGTACTTC	CSAGNYEQYF
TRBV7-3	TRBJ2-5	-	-	TGTGCCAGCAGCTTAACGGGGACCCAAGAGACCCAGTACTTC	CASSLTGTQETQYF
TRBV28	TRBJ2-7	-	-	TGTGCCAGCAGTTTTGGAGGGAATAGGGGCGAGCAGTACTTC	CASSFGGNRGEQYF
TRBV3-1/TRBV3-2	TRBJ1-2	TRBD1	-	TGTGCCAGCAGCCAAGGGACAGGGACGTCTGGCTACACCTTC	CASSQGTGTSGYTF
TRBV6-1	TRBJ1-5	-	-	TGTGCCAGCAGTGATTTTCAAGACCAGCCCCAGCATTTT	CASSDFQDQPQHF
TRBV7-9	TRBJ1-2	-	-	TGTGCCAGCAGCTTAGGGGATACAGGTTATGGCTACACCTTC	CASSLGDTGYGYTF
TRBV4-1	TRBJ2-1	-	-	TGCGCCAGCAGCCAAGACAGCTCCTACAATGAGCAGTTCTTC	CASSQDSSYNEQFF
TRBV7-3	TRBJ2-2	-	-	TGTGCCAGCAGCTTAAGGGCGGCCACCGGGAACACCGGGGAGCTGTTTTTT	CASSLRAATGNTGELFF
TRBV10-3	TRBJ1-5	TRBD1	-	TGTGCCATCAGTGAGACAGGGGCGGGCAATCAGCCCCAGCATTTT	CAISETGAGNQPQHF
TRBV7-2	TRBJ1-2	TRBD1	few	TGTGCCAGCAGCTTAAACAGGGGCTATGGCTACACCTTC	CASSLNRGYGYTF
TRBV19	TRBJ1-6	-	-	TGTGCCAGTAGTCGGGTCAATTCACCCCTCCACTTT	CASSRVNSPLHF
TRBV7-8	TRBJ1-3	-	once	TGTGCCAGCAGCCAAGGAGACTCTGGAAACACCATATATTTT	CASSQGDSGNTIYF
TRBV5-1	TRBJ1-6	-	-	TGCGCCAGCAGCTTGGCTGGATTCGATAATTCACCCCTCCACTTT	CASSLAGFDNSPLHF
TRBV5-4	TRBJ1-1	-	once	TGTGCCAGCAGCGGGGGACACCAGATTTTCATGAACACTGAAGCTTTCTTT	CASSGGHQIFMNTEAFF
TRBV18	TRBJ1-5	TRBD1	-	TGTGCCAGCTCACAGAATAGACAGGGAAACAATCAGCCCCAGCATTTT	CASSQNRQGNNQPQHF
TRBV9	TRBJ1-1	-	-	TGTGCCAGCAGCTACTCAGGGGTGGGCACTGAAGCTTTCTTT	CASSYSGVGTEAFF
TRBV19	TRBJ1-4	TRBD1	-	TGTGCCAGTAGTAGACAGACAGGGGGTGAAGAAAAACTGTTTTTT	CASSRQTGGEEKLFF
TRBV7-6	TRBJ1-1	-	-	TGTGCCAGCAGCTTAGGTGCGGGGGTGAACACTGAAGCTTTCTTT	CASSLGAGVNTEAFF
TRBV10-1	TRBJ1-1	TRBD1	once	TGCGCCAGCAGCGGGACAGGGAGGTCTGAAGCTTTCTTT	CASSGTGRSEAFF
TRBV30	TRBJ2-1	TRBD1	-	TGTGCCTGGAGTGTCGGGACAGGAACCTACAATGAGCAGTTCTTC	CAWSVGTGTYNEQFF
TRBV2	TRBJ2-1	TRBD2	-	TGTGCCAGCAGTGGCGCCCTCGGGGGGAGCGGGAGTTCCTACAATGAGCAGTTCTTC	CASSGALGGSGSSYNEQFF
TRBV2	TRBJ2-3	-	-	TGTGCCAGCACTCGGCGGGGTATCACAGATACGCAGTATTTT	CASTRRGITDTQYF
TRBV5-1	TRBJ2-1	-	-	TGCGCCAGCAGCTTGAGCGGGCCTTGGAATGAGCAGTTCTTC	CASSLSGPWNEQFF
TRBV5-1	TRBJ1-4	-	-	TGCGCCAGCAGCCCCGGGAAGCAGATGAGTGAAAAACTGTTTTTT	CASSPGKQMSEKLFF
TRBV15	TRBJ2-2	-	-	TGTGCCACCAGCAGGGAAGTCGTCAGGGAGCTGTTTTTT	CATSREVVRELFF
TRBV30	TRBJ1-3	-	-	TGTGCCTGGTATGGGGGTTCCTCTGGAAACACCATATATTTT	CAWYGGSSGNTIYF
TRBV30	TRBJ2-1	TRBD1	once	TGTGCCTGGAGCCGAGATCGGACAGGGAGCTCCTACAATGAGCAGTTCTTC	CAWSRDRTGSSYNEQFF
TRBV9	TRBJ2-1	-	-	TGTGCCAGCAGCGTAGACGGGGATTACAATGAGCAGTTCTTC	CASSVDGDYNEQFF
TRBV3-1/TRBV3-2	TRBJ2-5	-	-	TGTGCCAGCAGCCAAGAGGGCAGCAAAGAGACCCAGTACTTC	CASSQEGSKETQYF
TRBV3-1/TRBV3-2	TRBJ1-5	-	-	TGTGCCAGCAGCCAACGGGGACATCAGCCCCAGCATTTT	CASSQRGHQPQHF
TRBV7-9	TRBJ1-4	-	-	TGTGCCAGCAGCTTAGGGAATGAAAAACTGTTTTTT	CASSLGNEKLFF
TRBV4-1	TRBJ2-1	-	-	TGCGCCAGCAGCCAAGGCGACACCTCCTCCTACAATGAGCAGTTCTTC	CASSQGDTSSYNEQFF
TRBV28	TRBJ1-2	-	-	TGTGCCAGCAGTTTGCAGGGAAGCTATGGCTACACCTTC	CASSLQGSYGYTF
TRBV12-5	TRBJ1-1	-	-	TGTGCTAGTGGCCTTGACAGGCTCGAGGGGGCTTTCTTT	CASGLDRLEGAFF
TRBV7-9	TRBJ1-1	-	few	TGTGCCAGCAGCTTAGCAGAAGCTGAAGCTTTCTTT	CASSLAEAEAFF
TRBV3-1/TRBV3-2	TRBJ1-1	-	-	TGTGCCAGCAGCCAGGGGGCGGGCGCGAACACTGAAGCTTTCTTT	CASSQGAGANTEAFF
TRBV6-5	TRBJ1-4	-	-	TGTGCCAGCAGTTACGGACTAGGGGCTGAAAAACTGTTTTTT	CASSYGLGAEKLFF
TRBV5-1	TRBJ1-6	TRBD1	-	TGCGCCAGCAGCTTGGAGGGACAGGGGGTCTTCCACTTT	CASSLEGQGVFHF
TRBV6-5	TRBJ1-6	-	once	TGTGCCAGCAGAAAGACCAGGGTTGGCAATTCACCCCTCCACTTT	CASRKTRVGNSPLHF
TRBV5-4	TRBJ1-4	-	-	TGTGCCAGCAGCAACTTGGGCGATAATGAAAAACTGTTTTTT	CASSNLGDNEKLFF
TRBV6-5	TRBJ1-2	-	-	TGTGCCAGCAGTTCTTCTTGGACAGCAAACTATGGCTACACCTTC	CASSSSWTANYGYTF
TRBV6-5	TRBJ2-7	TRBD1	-	TGTGCCAGCAGTAGGGACAGCCAGAGCTCCTACGAGCAGTACTTC	CASSRDSQSSYEQYF
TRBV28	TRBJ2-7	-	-	TGTGCCAGCAGTTTAAGGGGGGGAAGGTCCGAGCAGTACTTC	CASSLRGGRSEQYF